This passage covers 6 T cell receptor beta chains from one sample sequenced in a study of blood T cell repertoires in COVID-19. Libraries were prepared by immunoSEQ multiplex PCR; TCRdb keeps only in-frame clonotypes and omits some of them. The sample has about 400,000 clones, less than 90% seen once. The sequencing input was PBMCs or T cells enriched from blood (not recorded which). The receptors stem from a woman aged 25 to 45 who had recovered from COVID-19.

The V call is TRBV20-1, the J call TRBJ1-6; D uncertain. V was trimmed by 3 bases and J by 0 bases, leaving 12 bases between them. The V gene's germline CDR1 is DFQATT and CDR2 SNEGSKA (reference sequence). CDR3 length: 16 residues. In DNA, the CDR3 is TGCAGTGCTAGTAACGGTCCCCCCTCCTATAATTCACCCCTCCACTTT. Amino acids: CSASNGPPSYNSPLHF.

The chain recombines TRBV20-1 with TRBJ2-2; TRBD2 agrees at 13 bases. V was clipped by 3 bases and J by 5 bases; unmatched bases: 6. The germline V gene has CDR1 DFQATT and CDR2 SNEGSKA (reference sequence). The CDR3 consists of 16 residues. As DNA, the CDR3 is TGCAGTGCTAGTCCACCGGGACTAGCGGGGACCGGGGAGCTGTTTTTT. It is translated as CSASPPGLAGTGELFF.

The V call is TRBV9, the J call TRBJ2-2; the match to TRBD1 covers 9 bases. Germline trimming cut 4 bases from V and 4 bases from J; bases unmatched to any gene: 8. The CDR3 has 16 amino acids. Germline V lookup: CDR1 SGDLS, CDR2 YYNGEE. The DNA of the CDR3 is TGTGCCAGCAGCCCCCGGACAGGGGAGGGCACCGGGGAGCTGTTTTTT. Its translation: CASSPRTGEGTGELFF.

The chain carries TRBV27 and TRBJ2-1; 12 bases match TRBD2. The CDR3 sequence is 14 residues long. Trimming cost V 4 bases and J 12 bases; bases outside gene matches: 7. Per germline, CDR1 MNHEY and CDR2 SMNVEV (reference sequence). CDR3 nucleotide sequence: TGTGCCAGCAGTTCGGTGACTAGCGGGGGTGCGCAGTTCTTC. Translated: CASSSVTSGGAQFF.

Comments on this clone: Other DNA sequences of this sample code for an identical CDR3. The V and J genes are TRBV28 and TRBJ2-7; D uncertain. Germline lookup yields CDR1 MDHEN and CDR2 SYDVKM. The CDR3 covers 12 residues. V shed 5 bases and J shed 1 base, with 6 bases lying between them. CDR3 residues: CASSLGSYEQYF. DNA of the CDR3: TGTGCCAGCAGTCTCGGTTCCTACGAGCAGTACTTC. Looking up the rest from reference TRBV28 and TRBJ2-7 gives the full variable domain: DVKVTQSSRYLVKRTGEKVFLECVQDMDHENMFWYRQDPGLGLRLIYFSYDVKMKEKGDIPEGYSVSREKKERFSLILESASTNQTSMYLCASSLGSYEQYFGPGTRLTVT.

The chain has TRBV19 and TRBJ1-2; TRBD1 is a possible D gene (5 bases). Germline V gene data show CDR1 as LNHDA and CDR2 as SQIVND (reference sequence). The CDR3 has 12 residues. Trimming removed 5 bases from V and 8 bases from J, with 12 bases in between. CDR3 protein: CASSPTDQGYTF. The CDR3 DNA is TGTGCCAGTAGTCCGACAGATCAAGGCTACACCTTC.